This paragraph covers one TCR beta chain sequence. Germline V gene data show CDR1 as MDHEN and CDR2 as SYDVKM. V gave up 7 bases and J gave up 8 bases; unmatched junction bases: 9. The CDR3 loop spans 14 amino acids. This sample was included in a study of blood T cell repertoires in COVID-19. Study as a whole: In each case, the material was cDNA or gDNA derived from T cells, B-cell-depleted T cells, or PBMCs.

The table came from immunoSEQ multiplex PCR; TCRdb's copy has only in-frame clones and leaves some out. Among a few hundred thousand clones listed, 85% were seen once. V and J are TRBV28 and TRBJ1-2, with 11 positions matching TRBD1. The sample consisted of peripheral blood. The receptor's source is a woman aged 18-35 years with acute or convalescent COVID-19. CDR3 loop: CASTPGQGARGYTF. In DNA form, the CDR3 reads TGTGCCAGCACTCCCGGACAGGGGGCTCGGGGCTACACCTTC.